This T cell receptor (beta chain) was sequenced in a study of regulatory T cells in long-lasting Graves disease. The wider study: Persistence in Graves' disease required over 5 years of antithyroid drugs plus positive TSH receptor antibodies. Study results and caveats: Favored usage of TRBV28, TRBJ1-2 and TRBJ2-5 was recorded in persistent disease. Study was limited to peripheral blood, excluding thyroid tissue.

With regard to this clonotype: The antigen is not known.

This CDR3 region has 14 residues. J gave up 6 bases and V 3 bases, and 3 bases lay outside the gene matches. Time point in this sample: persistent/refractory GD, antithyroid drugs over 5 years with positive TRAb. Generation of the TCR library employed RNA extracted from PBMCs. Both iRepertoire HTBI primers and Arm-PCR of CDR3 regions were used to build the TCR beta libraries. TCRdb reprocessed the multiplex PCR reads with MiXCR, giving one entry per CDR3 protein. The table includes approximately 400,000 distinct CDR3 sequences, less than 30% detected once. The chain employs TRBV12-3 or TRBV12-4 and TRBJ2-3; 10 nucleotides line up with TRBD2. This TCR was sampled from a woman aged 35 to 49 with Graves disease. The sequenced sample was peripheral blood mononuclear cells (PBMCs), obtained when the disease was refractory, from a patient treated with antithyroid drugs. CDR3 loop: CASSFTSGKDTQYF. For the CDR3, the DNA is TGTGCCAGCAGTTTTACTAGCGGGAAGGATACGCAGTATTTT.